The 3 T cell receptor beta chains listed next were all sequenced from one sample in a study of blood T cell repertoires in COVID-19. Method: immunoSEQ multiplex PCR; TCRdb's copy keeps in-frame clones and lacks some. The sample consists of 250,000 to 300,000 clones, roughly 91% of them appearing once. Sequencing was done on a sample of peripheral blood. The source of these receptors is a man aged 35 to 55 with acute or convalescent COVID-19.

This rearrangement joins TRBV24-1 to TRBJ1-5; TRBD1 might be the D (6 bases). This CDR3 has 16 residues. V was pared by 4 bases and J by 0 bases, with 12 bases between. CDR1 and CDR2 from the germline V gene are KGHDR and SFDVKD. CDR3 nucleotide sequence: TGTGCCACCAGTGAGCAGGACAGAGATAGCAATCAGCCCCAGCATTTT. Its translation is CATSEQDRDSNQPQHF.

This clone is a singleton in its sample. This chain links TRBV20-1 with TRBJ1-1; TRBD1 matches at 8 bases. The CDR3 covers 12 residues. After removal of 5 bases from V and 7 bases from J, the junction contained 6 bases not matched to a gene. Germline V gene lookup returns CDR1 DFQATT and CDR2 SNEGSKA (reference sequence). DNA for the CDR3: TGCAGTGCTCGTGGACAGGGCCGTGAAGCTTTCTTT. Encoded protein: CSARGQGREAFF.

This chain joins TRBV4-2 and TRBJ2-1, with 9 bases lining up with TRBD1. There are 15 residues in the CDR3. V dropped 4 bases and J dropped 7; count of bases not matched to a gene: 8. In germline, CDR1 is LGHNA, CDR2 YNFKEQ. CDR3 loop: CASSPSDRGENEQFF. The DNA of the CDR3 is TGTGCCAGCAGCCCATCGGACAGGGGTGAGAATGAGCAGTTCTTC.